This T cell receptor beta chain is from a study of control samples from healthy donors and cancer patients. The table came from immunoSEQ multiplex PCR; TCRdb's copy has only in-frame clones and leaves some out. The repertoire holds approximately 180,000 clones, with about 91% as singletons. Germline V gene sequence: CDR1 SGDLS, CDR2 YYNGEE. The length of the CDR3 is 15 residues. Trimming took 0 bases from V and 6 from J; bases not matched to a gene: 8. This clone has just one count. Sequenced sample: blood. The chain couples TRBV9 to TRBJ2-7, with 8 bases that match TRBD1. The sequence derives from a woman aged 40 to 50 in good health. CDR3 region: CASSVEGTGKSEQYF. The CDR3 nucleotides read TGTGCCAGCAGCGTAGAGGGGACAGGAAAGAGCGAGCAGTACTTC. Complete variable domain (other parts from reference TRBV9 and TRBJ2-7): DSGVTQTPKHLITATGQRVTLRCSPRSGDLSVYWYQQSLDQGLQFLIQYYNGEERAKGNILERFSAQQFPDLHSELNLSSLELGDSALYFCASSVEGTGKSEQYFGPGTRLTVT.